This T cell receptor beta chain was recovered during a study of T-cell memory formation after mild COVID-19 (dated by TCRdb to about 2021). About the full investigation: Most TCR sequence clusters were specific to one of the two donors. T-cell clones expanding and contracting after mild COVID-19 in a couple of donors were tracked by longitudinal TCRalpha and TCRbeta repertoire sequencing. The cohort comprised two young, previously healthy adult volunteers, one female and one male.

Sequencing instrument: Illumina NovaSeq 6000. TCRalpha and TCRbeta cDNA libraries were built by 5'RACE with constant-segment primers, adding sample barcodes and unique molecular identifiers. RNA was extracted from every sample with Trizol reagent. Library amplification was performed in two PCR steps, and a second sample barcode and Illumina TruSeq adapters were introduced in the second step. Sequencing of libraries was performed on an Illumina NovaSeq with 2 x 150 bp paired-end reads. In the source study's methods: With migec v1.2.7, reads were demultiplexed and then collapsed into UMI-guided consensus sequences. Using mixcr v2.1.11, UMI consensuses were aligned to TRA and TRB V and J templates and then assembled into clonotypes. A clonotype was counted as expanded or contracted only when both edgeR and NoisET called the clonotype significant, with the noise models trained on biological replicates. edgeR calls used a false discovery rate-adjusted p below 0.01 and a log2 fold-change threshold of 1. As an exploratory analysis of dynamics, PCA with hierarchical clustering was applied to max-normalized trajectories of the 1000 most abundant clonotypes. Each responding clone was given a CD4 or CD8 phenotype based on the CD4+ and CD8+ repertoires, which had been sequenced separately. TCRdb reran the public reads through fastp at Q25 and MiXCR, keeping productive beta chains. Every CDR3 protein is listed once, alongside the most common genes and DNA of its rows. It is TCRdb's table, rather than the study itself, that gives the V and J calls and clone size. Here the sample has some 300,000 distinct CDR3 sequences; less than 25% occur a single time. The top ten clones comprise over 20% of the sample.

What the research found in general, with its limitations: The second-wave clones that peaked on day 37 were not confirmed to be SARS-CoV-2 specific. From day 15 to 85, contracting clones showed balanced CD4/CD8 phenotypes, whereas a second wave of clones that expanded from day 15 to 37 leaned towards CD4+. The detection of some responding clones in pre-infection memory suggests that pre-existing cross-reactive memory T cells joined the SARS-CoV-2 response. Contracting CD4+ clones were located mainly in the CM and EM memory subsets, whereas CD8+ clones were found to be enriched in EMRA. The study covered only two mild cases, and larger cohorts including severe cases with pre-infection samples were considered necessary.

The CDR3 holds 13 amino acids from the cysteine to the phenylalanine. The only DNA kept is the CDR3, 39 bases in frame from the first base. The germline ends are 11 bases apart after V is trimmed by 5 bases and J by 4 bases. Reading the germline V gene (reference sequence) gives CDR1 DFQATT and CDR2 SNEGSKA. Details on this clonotype: It has no known antigen specificity. One base away there is no much larger clone; base qualities are not given.

PBMCs were isolated by Ficoll-Paque density gradient centrifugation. The sequence joins TRBV20-1 to TRBJ2-2; the D gene is perhaps TRBD2, on 5 matching bases. The TCR comes from a man younger than 35 who had mild COVID-19 (a few samples of this study predate the infection). The sample titles of this study are shuffled in the database, so cell type and time point are left out; the donor was told from shared clones. The sequencing input was PBMCs or a T cell subset sorted from them (not recorded which). The CDR3 region: CSAASGRTGELFF. The bases read TGCAGTGCTGCAAGCGGCCGCACCGGGGAGCTGTTTTTT.